This paragraph reports one T cell receptor (beta chain). There is no known antigen for this receptor. The record has no base qualities; no much larger clone is one base away. These data originate in a study of T cell responses to AZD1222 COVID-19 vaccine (dated by TCRdb to about 2021). About the full investigation: AZD1222 recipients given second doses at about 4 weeks or at about 12 weeks were pooled, since spike-specific TCR depth and breadth were not found to differ between the two schedules. Trial participants were enrolled into age subgroups of 18-55, 56-69 and 70-plus years, which contained around 140, 26 and 57 TCR-sequenced participants, respectively. TCR sequencing was performed for roughly 250 trial participants, of whom about 200 were given two doses of AZD1222 and around 25 were given two doses of MenACWY control vaccine.

The CDR3 regions of human TCRbeta chains were subjected to immunosequencing. The original methods were these. Repertoire TCRs were matched against a reference library of SARS-CoV-2-specific TCRs generated with the MIRA antigen-specificity platform. Breadth meant the fraction of unique TCRs that were SARS-CoV-2-associated, whereas depth meant the fraction of total T cells that were SARS-CoV-2-associated. Using the MIRA data, every spike-specific TCR was mapped to the spike region that the TCR reacted to and assigned to either a CD4 or a CD8 class. Log10-transformed breadth and depth values were compared by one-way ANOVA with Sidak's multiple comparisons tests. The source is immuneACCESS, and TCRdb retained only in-frame sequences with V and J called. Part of the clones is not carried over; for the studies checked, unresolved V genes explain less than half of this, and the remainder is unexplained. V and J calls and clone size are as listed in that table; D and trimming were resolved from the DNA. The sample table lists 180,000 or so clones, more than 85% of them with a count of one. The leading ten clones occupy 3.5% to 4.5% of the sample.

As encoded in the germline V gene (reference sequence), CDR1 is DFQATT while CDR2 is SNEGSKA. The CDR3 covers 11 residues, taking in both the cysteine and the phenylalanine. The retained sequence is limited to the CDR3, 33 bases, with the frame set at the first base. Relative to germline, V is 5 bases shorter and J is 2 bases shorter, with 7 bases between their ends. What the work shows at the level of the full study, not this receptor alone: In the small 56-69-year group, the increase in depth fell short of significance, most likely because of low power. Epitopes outside the regions mutated in the B.1.351 and B.1.1.7 variants were reportedly recognized by nearly half of the unique spike-specific TCRs. Conclusions about previously exposed vaccinees are limited, since just five or six AZD1222 recipients were seropositive for SARS-CoV-2 at baseline. Spike-specific TCR breadth and depth rose significantly after two AZD1222 doses compared with day 0 and with MenACWY recipients. Participants were mostly white British, with more females than males. The authors suggested clonal diversity may have been underestimated. Because no samples from the day 14 peak response were available, repertoires could be characterized only after the peak T cell response. The whole spike protein was spanned by vaccine-associated CD4 TCRs, and dominant responses were seen in regions 160-218 and 743-854.

The intended sense of this specimen's time point label: baseline before first vaccination. Vaccinee samples came from UK trials COV001 and COV002, including a single-blind randomized controlled phase 2/3 trial of AZD1222 (ChAdOx1 nCoV-19) in healthy adults. For TCRbeta chain sequencing, PBMC samples from trial participants were taken at day 0 and at day 28 after the second dose. The source is an adult in good health. Source: peripheral blood, taken on day 0 of AZD1222 vaccination. The sequence links TRBV20-1 to TRBJ2-7, with the D gene not clear enough to name. The CDR3 corresponds to CSASTAYEQYF. The bases are TGCAGTGCTTCTACCGCCTACGAGCAGTACTTC.